This T cell receptor beta chain emerged from a study of T cell changes during pregnancy in multiple sclerosis. TCRdb's copy holds only in-frame clones and misses some; the assay was immunoSEQ multiplex PCR. Seen here are some 60,000 clones, 80% to 95% observed once, and the top ten hold less than 3%. Looked up from germline, CDR1 is SNHLY and CDR2 is FYNNEI. Deletions cut 1 base from V and 4 bases from J, with 7 bases between. The CDR3 is 14 amino acids. The clonotype originates from a female donor in good health, enrolled as a control in a pregnancy study. Specimen: peripheral blood, collected in the third trimester of pregnancy. V and J are TRBV2 and TRBJ1-4; D unclear. CDR3 sequence reads: CASSEGSINEKLFF. CDR3 in DNA: TGTGCCAGCAGTGAAGGCAGTATTAATGAAAAACTGTTTTTT. The variable domain in full, completed from reference TRBV2 and TRBJ1-4, reads EPEVTQTPSHQVTQMGQEVILRCVPISNHLYFYWYRQILGQKVEFLVSFYNNEISEKSEIFDDQFSVERPDGSNFTLKIRSTKLEDSAMYFCASSEGSINEKLFFGSGTQLSVL.